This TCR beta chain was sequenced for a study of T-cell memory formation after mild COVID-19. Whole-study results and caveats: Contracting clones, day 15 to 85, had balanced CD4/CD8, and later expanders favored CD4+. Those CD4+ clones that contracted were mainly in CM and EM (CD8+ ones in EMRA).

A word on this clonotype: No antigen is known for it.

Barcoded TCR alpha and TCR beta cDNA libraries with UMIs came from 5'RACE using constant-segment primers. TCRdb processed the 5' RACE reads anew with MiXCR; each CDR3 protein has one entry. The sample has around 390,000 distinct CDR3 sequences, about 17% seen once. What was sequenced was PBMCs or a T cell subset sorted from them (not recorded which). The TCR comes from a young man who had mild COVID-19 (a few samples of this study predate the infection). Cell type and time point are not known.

The CDR3 nucleotides are TGCAGCGTTGAAAGGAACCAAGAGACCCAGTACTTC. Translated: CSVERNQETQYF. The chain recombines TRBV29-1 with TRBJ2-5; D gene ambiguous. This CDR3 contains 12 residues. Germline lookup yields CDR1 SQVTM and CDR2 ANQGSEA. With 2 bases removed from V and 0 bases from J, the gap between germline ends came to 4 bases.